This T cell receptor beta chain was captured in a study of cytomegalovirus exposure and HLA in healthy donors. In the study overall: The 90 to 150 validation repertoires and the approximately 630 first-cohort repertoires shared a platform, a later analysis reported.

Donors came from a validation cohort of some 130 subjects, distinct from the first 666-subject cohort. Produced via immunoSEQ multiplex PCR; TCRdb's table is partial and in-frame only. Of some 83,000 clones in the sample, about 94% were seen once. This clonotype was obtained from a woman aged 18 to 35 in good health and CMV-seronegative. The sample was PBMCs.

The CDR3 nucleotides read TGTGCCAGCAGCGGCGGGACCCACTACGAGCAGTACTTC. This encodes CASSGGTHYEQYF. V is TRBV9 and J is TRBJ2-7, with D tentatively TRBD2 (6 bases). The CDR3 covers 13 residues. Trimming cost V 3 bases and J 3 bases, with 10 bases left between them. From germline, CDR1 is SGDLS and CDR2 YYNGEE.